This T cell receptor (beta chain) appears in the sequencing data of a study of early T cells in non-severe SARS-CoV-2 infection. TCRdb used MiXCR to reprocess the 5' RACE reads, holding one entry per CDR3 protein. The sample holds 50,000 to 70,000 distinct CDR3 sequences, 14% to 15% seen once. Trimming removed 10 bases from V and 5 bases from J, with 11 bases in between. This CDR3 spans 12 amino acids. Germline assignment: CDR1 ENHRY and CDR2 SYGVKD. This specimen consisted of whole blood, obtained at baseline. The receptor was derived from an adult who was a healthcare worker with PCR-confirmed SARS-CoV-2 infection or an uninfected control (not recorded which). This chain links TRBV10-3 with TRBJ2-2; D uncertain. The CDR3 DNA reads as TGTGCCACCACTTTGGGGACCGGGGAGCTGTTTTTT. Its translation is CATTLGTGELFF.